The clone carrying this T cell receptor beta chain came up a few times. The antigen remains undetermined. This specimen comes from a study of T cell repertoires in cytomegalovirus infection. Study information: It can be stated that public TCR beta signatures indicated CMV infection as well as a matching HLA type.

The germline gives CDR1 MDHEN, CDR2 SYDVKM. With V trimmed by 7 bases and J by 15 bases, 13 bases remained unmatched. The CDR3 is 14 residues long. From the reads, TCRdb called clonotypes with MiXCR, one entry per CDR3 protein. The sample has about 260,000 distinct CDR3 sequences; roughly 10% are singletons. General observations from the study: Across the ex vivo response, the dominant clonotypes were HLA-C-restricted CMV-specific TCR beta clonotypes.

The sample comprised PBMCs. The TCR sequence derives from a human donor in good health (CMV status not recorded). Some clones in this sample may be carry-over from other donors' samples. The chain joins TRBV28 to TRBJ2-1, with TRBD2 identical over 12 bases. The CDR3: CASTTGSSGGAGFF. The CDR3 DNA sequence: TGTGCCAGCACCACTGGGTCTAGCGGGGGGGCTGGGTTCTTC.